The source of this TCR beta chain is a study of naive and memory T cell subsets. Germline lookup yields CDR1 SGHVS and CDR2 FNYEAQ. This CDR3 contains 15 residues. The trim removed 3 bases at V and 1 base at J, leaving 5 bases unmatched. The beta constant-region primer was an equimolar mix of two oligonucleotides covering TRBC1 and TRBC2. Ligated cDNA was amplified by four rounds of PCR with nested alpha and beta constant-region primers and SP2. TCRdb re-derived calls from the UMI-ligation and nested PCR reads in MiXCR, one entry per CDR3 protein. Of just over 80,000 distinct CDR3 sequences listed, approximately 10% are singletons. This clonotype was seen at least ten times.

The clonotype originates from a human donor in good health. Source material: naive CD8+ T cells from blood. The chain couples TRBV7-6 to TRBJ1-1; TRBD1 matches at 7 bases. The CDR3 bases are TGTGCCAGCAGCTTTCGCAGGGACAGGAACACTGAAGCTTTCTTT. As protein: CASSFRRDRNTEAFF. Together with reference TRBV7-6 and TRBJ1-1, the CDR3 gives the full variable domain: GAGVSQSPRYKVTKRGQDVALRCDPISGHVSLYWYRQALGQGPEFLTYFNYEAQQDKSGLPNDRFSAERPEGSISTLTIQRTEQRDSAMYRCASSFRRDRNTEAFFGQGTRLTVV.